This T cell receptor beta chain stems from a study of blood T cell repertoires in COVID-19. Turning to the study itself: The United States, Italy and Spain supplied acute and convalescent COVID-19 samples. Sample material is recorded as cDNA or gDNA derived from T cells, B-cell-depleted T cells, or PBMCs.

Using immunoSEQ multiplex PCR, the repertoire was profiled, and TCRdb retains in-frame clones only, with some absent. The data contain about 26,000 clones, approximately 77% of them singletons. CDR1 and CDR2 from the germline V gene are SGHRS and YFSETQ. The CDR3 covers 14 residues. After removal of 3 bases from V and 2 bases from J, the junction contained 4 bases not matched to a gene. This clonotype was obtained from an elderly man with active or convalescent COVID-19. The sequencing sample was made of peripheral blood. V gene TRBV5-1 combines with J gene TRBJ1-2; 7 bases map to TRBD1. The CDR3 coding sequence is TGCGCCAGCAGCTATGAGGGGGCGAACTATGGCTACACCTTC. Its protein product is CASSYEGANYGYTF.